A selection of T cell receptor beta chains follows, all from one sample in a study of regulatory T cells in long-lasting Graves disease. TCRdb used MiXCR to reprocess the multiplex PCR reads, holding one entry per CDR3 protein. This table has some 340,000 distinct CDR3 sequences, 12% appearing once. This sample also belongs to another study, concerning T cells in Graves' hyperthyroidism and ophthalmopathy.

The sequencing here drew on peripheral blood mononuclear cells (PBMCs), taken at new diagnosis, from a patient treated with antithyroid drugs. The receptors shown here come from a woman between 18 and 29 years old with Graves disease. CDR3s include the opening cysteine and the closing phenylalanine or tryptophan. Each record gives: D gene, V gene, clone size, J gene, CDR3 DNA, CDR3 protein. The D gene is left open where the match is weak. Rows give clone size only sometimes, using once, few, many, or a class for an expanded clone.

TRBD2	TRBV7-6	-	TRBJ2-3	TGTGCCAGCAGCTTAGAGGGGACTAGCCCCACAGATACGCAGTATTTT	CASSLEGTSPTDTQYF
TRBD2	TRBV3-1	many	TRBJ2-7	TGTGCCAGCAGCCGGGAGGGAGGGTCCTACGAGCAGTACTTC	CASSREGGSYEQYF
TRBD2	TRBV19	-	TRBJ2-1	TGTGCCAGTAGTATAGGGTCGTGGGGGGGCTCCTACAATGAGCAGTTCTTC	CASSIGSWGGSYNEQFF
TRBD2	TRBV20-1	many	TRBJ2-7	TGCAGTGCTAGAGGGTGGGGGAGGGAAGCCTACGAGCAGTACTTC	CSARGWGREAYEQYF
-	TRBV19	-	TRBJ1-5	TGTGCCAGTATAAGGGGCGGAGGCAATCAGCCCCAGCATTTT	CASIRGGGNQPQHF
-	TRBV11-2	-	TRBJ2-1	TGTGCCAGCAGCTTACTCAGAGGGAATGAGCAGTTCTTC	CASSLLRGNEQFF
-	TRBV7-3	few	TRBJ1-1	TGTGCCAGCAGCTTGGGGGGCGTCACTGAAGCTTTCTTT	CASSLGGVTEAFF
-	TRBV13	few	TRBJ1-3	TGTGCCAGCAGCTTAGGCCCGGAGGACACCATATATTTT	CASSLGPEDTIYF
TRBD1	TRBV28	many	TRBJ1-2	TGTGCCAGCAGTGGCCCCCGGGACAGGGGTTTTTATGGCTACACCTTC	CASSGPRDRGFYGYTF
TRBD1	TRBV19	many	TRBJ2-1	TGTGCCAGTAGTCCGTGGACAGGGGTCGATGAGCAGTTCTTC	CASSPWTGVDEQFF
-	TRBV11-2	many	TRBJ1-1	TGTGCCAGCAGCTTAATATTTCCCCGAACTGATGTCCCCGGAGCTTTCTTT	CASSLIFPRTDVPGAFF
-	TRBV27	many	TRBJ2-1	TGTGCCAGCAGGCCCCCGGGGGACATGTATGAGCAGTTCTTC	CASRPPGDMYEQFF
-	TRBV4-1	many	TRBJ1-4	TGCGCCAGCAGCCTACTTTGGGGCACGGCAGAAAAACTGTTTTTT	CASSLLWGTAEKLFF
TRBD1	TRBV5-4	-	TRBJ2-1	TGTGCCAGCAGCATAAACGACAGGGTTGAGCAGTTCTTC	CASSINDRVEQFF
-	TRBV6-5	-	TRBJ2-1	TGTGCCAGCAGTTACTCGCCTGGACGGGAGAGCTCCTACAATGAGCAGTTCTTC	CASSYSPGRESSYNEQFF
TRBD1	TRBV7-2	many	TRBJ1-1	TGTGCCAGCAGCGGCCGGGACAGCCACACTGAAGCTTTCTTT	CASSGRDSHTEAFF
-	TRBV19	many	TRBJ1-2	TGTGCCAGTAGTGATGATGGCTACACCTTC	CASSDDGYTF
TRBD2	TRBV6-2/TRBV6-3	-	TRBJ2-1	TGTGCCAGCAGTTGGACTAGCGGGACTTTACCCAACAATGAGCAGTTCTTC	CASSWTSGTLPNNEQFF
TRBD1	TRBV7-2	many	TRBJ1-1	TGTGCCAGCAGCTGGTCAGGGGGCCGGAAGAGCTTT	CASSWSGGRKSF
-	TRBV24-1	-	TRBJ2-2	TGTGCCACCAGTACGAACACCGGGGAGCTGTTTTTT	CATSTNTGELFF
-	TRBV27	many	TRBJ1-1	TGTGCCAGCAGTTGGTCTCCGAACACTGAAGCTTTCTTT	CASSWSPNTEAFF
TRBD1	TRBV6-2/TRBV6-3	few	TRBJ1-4	TGTGCCAGCATGGACCCAGGGGGCGCTTGGGAAAAACTGTTTTTT	CASMDPGGAWEKLFF
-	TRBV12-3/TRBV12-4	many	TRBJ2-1	TGTGCCAGCAGGGCCTACGACCGGGGGCTCAATGAGCAGTTCTTC	CASRAYDRGLNEQFF
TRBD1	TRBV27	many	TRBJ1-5	TGTGCCAGCAGTCACGACAGGGACCAGCCCCAGCATTTT	CASSHDRDQPQHF
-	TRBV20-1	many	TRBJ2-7	TGCAGTGCTAGCGAGCCCGCCCTGGCCGTACCATACGAGCAGTACTTC	CSASEPALAVPYEQYF
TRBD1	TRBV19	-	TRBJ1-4	TGTGCCAGTATCCAGGGGGGACCTTATAATGAAAAACTGTTTTTT	CASIQGGPYNEKLFF